The 26 T cell receptor beta chains listed next were all sequenced from one sample in a study of human T cells and chemical hapten exposure. Time point defined: patch test 3, about 24 weeks after DPC sensitization. The treatment is: therapeutic diphenylcyclopropenone sensitization with weekly scalp DPC. TCRdb reanalysed the RACE reads using MiXCR and keeps one entry per CDR3 protein. The data hold about 190,000 distinct CDR3 sequences, with 20% to 25% observed a single time. Sequenced material: whole blood, taken in connection with sensitization to the hapten diphenylcyclopropenone (DPC). Receptor source: a woman aged 40 to 50 with alopecia areata. Some clones in this sample may be carry-over from other donors' samples.

This clonotype was recorded a few times. This chain joins TRBV6-2 or TRBV6-3 and TRBJ1-4, with D possibly TRBD1 on 6 matching bases. The CDR3 has 15 residues. Germline CDR1 reads MNHEY; CDR2 reads SVGEGT. V lost 6 bases to trimming and J lost 2 bases, with 13 bases between them. CDR3 loop: CASSRGQLTNEKLFF. CDR3 DNA sequence: TGTGCCAGCAGCCGCGGACAGCTTACTAATGAAAAACTGTTTTTT.

V and J are TRBV5-1 and TRBJ2-5, with 10 bases that match TRBD2. Trimming cost V 4 bases and J 5 bases; bases outside gene matches: 11. Germline-derived CDR1 and CDR2 are SGHRS and YFSETQ. This CDR3 spans 16 amino acids. Here the CDR3 DNA reads TGCGCCAGCAGCCAAGCTCTAGCGGGAGTGTCGGAGACCCAGTACTTC. Amino acid sequence: CASSQALAGVSETQYF.

The chain couples TRBV9 to TRBJ2-7; 10 bases are shared with TRBD1. Germline lookup yields CDR1 SGDLS and CDR2 YYNGEE. The CDR3 spans 14 residues. Losses at the gene ends were 0 bases for V and 7 bases for J; bases not matched to a gene: 4. The CDR3 DNA is TGTGCCAGCAGCGTAGGAGGGGACAGGGGAGAGCAGTACTTC. Translated, it gives CASSVGGDRGEQYF.

This clonotype was detected only a few times. The rearrangement uses TRBV20-1 and TRBJ1-2; D gene unclear. This CDR3 contains 12 residues. V was shortened by 3 bases and J by 2 bases, with 7 bases between the two germline ends. Looked up from germline, CDR1 is DFQATT and CDR2 is SNEGSKA (reference sequence). CDR3 nucleotide sequence: TGCAGTGCTAGCGACGGAAACTATGGCTACACCTTC. Its translation: CSASDGNYGYTF.

This clonotype occurred a few times. This chain joins TRBV4-1 and TRBJ2-1, with D maybe TRBD1 (5 bases). The V end lost 0 bases, the J end lost 4 bases, and 13 bases lay between the germline ends. Germline V gives CDR1 MGHRA, CDR2 YSYEKL. CDR3 length equals 16 residues. The CDR3 is CASSQDRGQLYNEQFF. CDR3 bases: TGCGCCAGCAGCCAAGATCGAGGACAACTATACAATGAGCAGTTCTTC.

This clonotype was detected only a few times. The CDR3 loop is CSAIKGSANEKLFF. CDR3 bases: TGCAGTGCCATTAAGGGGAGCGCTAATGAAAAACTGTTTTTT. The chain couples TRBV20-1 to TRBJ1-4, with a tentative D call TRBD1 (5 bases). V was trimmed by 6 bases and J by 3 bases, leaving 14 bases between them. The CDR3 has 14 amino acids. Germline-derived CDR1 and CDR2 are DFQATT and SNEGSKA (reference sequence).

This clonotype was observed a few times. The V gene is TRBV5-4, the J gene TRBJ2-5; 8 nucleotides align to TRBD1. Germline V gene sequence: CDR1 SGHNT, CDR2 YYREEE (reference sequence). V trimming: 4 bases; J trimming: 5 bases; junction bases outside the gene matches: 7. This CDR3 contains 14 residues. The chain's CDR3 is CASSPRDRPETQYF. CDR3 in DNA: TGTGCCAGCAGCCCTCGGGACAGGCCGGAGACCCAGTACTTC.

This chain joins TRBV6-5 and TRBJ2-2; D ambiguous. V lost 2 bases and J 1 base, leaving 8 bases between the germline ends. This CDR3 has 15 residues. Germline V CDR1 and CDR2: MNHEY, SVGAGI. The CDR3 loop is CASSYPSENTGELFF. The DNA for the CDR3 is TGTGCCAGCAGTTACCCGAGCGAGAACACCGGGGAGCTGTTTTTT.

The J gene is TRBJ2-1, the V gene TRBV10-3; D remains ambiguous. The V and J ends lost 3 bases and 9 bases respectively, with 9 bases between them. There are 12 residues in the CDR3. Germline values: CDR1 ENHRY, CDR2 SYGVKD. Here the CDR3 DNA reads TGTGCCATCAGTGACATCTACGGTGAGCAGTTCTTC. Its protein product is CAISDIYGEQFF.

The DNA of the CDR3 is TGTGCCAGCAGGCAGGGGGGGGCTAGAGGCTCAAGCCAAAAAGCTTTCTTT. It specifies CASRQGGARGSSQKAFF. The genes are TRBV6-5 and TRBJ1-1, with TRBD1 matching 7 bases. The CDR3 runs 17 residues. Germline trimming cut 6 bases from V and 9 bases from J; bases unmatched to any gene: 22. CDR1 is MNHEY and CDR2 is SVGAGI in the germline V gene.

This clonotype was counted only a few times. The V and J genes are TRBV14 and TRBJ1-4; D unresolved. Trimming cost V 1 base and J 8 bases, with 11 bases left between them. The germline CDR1 and CDR2 sequences are SGHDN and FVKESK. This CDR3 has 14 residues. Here the CDR3 DNA reads TGTGCCAGCAGCCAAGCTGTGGCGGAAGAAAAACTGTTTTTT. It yields the protein CASSQAVAEEKLFF.

This clonotype was seen ten or more times. The V gene is TRBV5-1, the J gene TRBJ2-5; D is ambiguous. This CDR3 contains 13 residues. Germline lookup yields CDR1 SGHRS and CDR2 YFSETQ. Trimming took off 0 bases at V and 5 bases at J, with 8 bases between the two ends. The CDR3 DNA sequence: TGCGCCAGCAGCTTGGAGACCGCCGAGACCCAGTACTTC. The encoded protein is CASSLETAETQYF.

The chain recombines TRBV24-1 with TRBJ2-1, with TRBD2 matching over 7 bases. The junction had 3 bases not matched to a gene; V was cut back by 1 base and J by 1 base. The CDR3 loop spans 16 amino acids. CDR1 is KGHDR and CDR2 is SFDVKD in the germline V gene. As DNA, the CDR3 is TGTGCCACCAGTGATTTAATTAGCGGGTCCTACAATGAGCAGTTCTTC. Translated, it gives CATSDLISGSYNEQFF.

This clonotype was seen more than once but under ten times. The chain is built from TRBV20-1 and TRBJ2-2; the match to TRBD2 covers 7 bases. Looked up from germline, CDR1 is DFQATT and CDR2 is SNEGSKA (reference sequence). The V and J ends lost 3 bases and 1 base, in that order; junction bases with no gene match: 5. The CDR3 is 15 amino acids. CDR3 residues: CSASPGGRNTGELFF. The CDR3 region has the DNA TGCAGTGCTAGTCCTGGCGGGAGGAACACCGGGGAGCTGTTTTTT.

This clonotype was observed at least ten times. The rearrangement uses TRBV29-1 and TRBJ2-7, with 9 bases that match TRBD2. V shed 5 bases and J 2 bases; nucleotides not matched to a gene: 7. The CDR3 is 14 residues long. Germline values: CDR1 SQVTM, CDR2 ANQGSEA. The CDR3, as DNA: TGCAGCGTTCAAAAGACTAGCGGAACCTACGAGCAGTACTTC. The encoded protein is CSVQKTSGTYEQYF.

The rearrangement links TRBV20-1 to TRBJ2-5, with 8 bases identical to TRBD1. This CDR3 has 14 residues. The junction had 10 bases not matched to a gene; V was cut back by 6 bases and J by 4 bases. CDR1 DFQATT and CDR2 SNEGSKA come from the germline V gene (reference sequence). The CDR3 is CSAEKSGGRETQYF. The DNA of the CDR3 is TGCAGTGCCGAAAAGTCAGGGGGCAGAGAGACCCAGTACTTC.

The V gene is TRBV6-5, the J gene TRBJ2-1; 7 nucleotides line up with TRBD2. From germline, CDR1 is MNHEY and CDR2 SVGAGI. This CDR3 spans 15 amino acids. The V segment lost 2 bases and the J segment 5 bases; nucleotides outside the gene matches: 6. The CDR3 region is CASSYGGVSNNEQFF. The CDR3 bases are TGTGCCAGCAGTTACGGGGGGGTTTCGAACAATGAGCAGTTCTTC.

This clonotype was picked up many times. The V call is TRBV11-1, the J call TRBJ2-7; D remains ambiguous. This CDR3 comprises 12 residues. With 5 bases removed from V and 0 bases from J, the gap between germline ends came to 5 bases. Germline lookup yields CDR1 SGHAT and CDR2 FQDESV (reference sequence). Here the CDR3 DNA reads TGTGCCAGCAGCCGAAGCTCCTACGAGCAGTACTTC. As protein: CASSRSSYEQYF.

The V gene is TRBV20-1, the J gene TRBJ2-2; 8 bases are a match to TRBD1. With V trimmed by 5 bases and J by 6 bases, 5 bases remained unmatched. The CDR3 spans 13 residues. In germline, CDR1 is DFQATT, CDR2 SNEGSKA (reference sequence). In DNA, the CDR3 is TGCAGTGCTTACGGCAGGGGGCCCGGGGAGCTGTTTTTT. Protein sequence: CSAYGRGPGELFF.

This chain joins TRBV3-1 and TRBJ2-7; D remains unclear. The CDR3 is 16 amino acids. Germline loops: CDR1 LGHDT, CDR2 YNNKEL (reference sequence). V was pared by 1 base and J by 2 bases, with 15 bases between. The CDR3 spells CASSQGLRGTAYEQYF. Written as DNA, the CDR3 is TGTGCCAGCAGCCAAGGGTTACGCGGTACAGCCTACGAGCAGTACTTC.

The rearrangement uses TRBV18 and TRBJ1-3; D unresolved. Germline CDR1 and CDR2: KGHSH and LQKENI. The V end lost 2 bases, the J end lost 4 bases, and 9 bases lay between the germline ends. This CDR3 spans 14 amino acids. The CDR3, as DNA: TGTGCCAGCTCACCAGAAGGACGGGGAAACACCATATATTTT. Its translation is CASSPEGRGNTIYF.

The chain employs TRBV2 and TRBJ2-1; 10 nucleotides agree with TRBD2. The CDR3 consists of 12 residues. The germline gives CDR1 SNHLY, CDR2 FYNNEI. V trimming: 7 bases; J trimming: 10 bases; junction bases outside the gene matches: 4. In nucleotides, the CDR3 is TGTGCCAGCAAGGGACTAGCGACCGAGCAGTTCTTC. It translates to CASKGLATEQFF.

The sample holds many counts of this clonotype. The chain couples TRBV12-3 or TRBV12-4 to TRBJ1-2; D is possibly TRBD1 (6 bases). V gave up 3 bases and J gave up 14 bases, with 13 bases separating them. This CDR3 is built from 11 residues. CDR3 bases: TGTGCCAGCAGTTTGAGACAGGAACGGACCTTC. Translated, it gives CASSLRQERTF.

V and J are TRBV12-3 or TRBV12-4 and TRBJ1-1; TRBD1 might be the D (5 bases). The germline V and J ends were trimmed by 3 bases and 10 bases, with 18 bases remaining between them. The CDR3 has 14 residues. The CDR3 loop is CASSFEGRFSLAFF. The CDR3 DNA reads as TGTGCCAGCAGTTTTGAGGGGCGGTTTAGTTTAGCTTTCTTT.

This clonotype was picked up many times. J is TRBJ2-2 and V is TRBV20-1; no firm D call. CDR1 is DFQATT, CDR2 SNEGSKA, per germline (reference sequence). The CDR3 extends over 14 amino acids. Deletions cut 1 base from V and 3 bases from J, with 9 bases between. CDR3 nucleotide sequence: TGCAGTGCTAGAGCGAGTGGTGACACCGGGGAGCTGTTTTTT. Protein sequence: CSARASGDTGELFF.

This clonotype was counted many times. The rearrangement links TRBV4-1 to TRBJ2-1, with 8 bases matching TRBD1. CDR1 MGHRA and CDR2 YSYEKL come from the germline V gene. There are 15 residues in the CDR3. The V segment lost 8 bases and the J segment 3 bases; nucleotides outside the gene matches: 9. This chain's CDR3 is CASGRTGMNYNEQFF. CDR3 DNA: TGCGCCAGCGGACGGACAGGGATGAACTACAATGAGCAGTTCTTC.